These 24 T cell receptor beta chains came from one sample sequenced in a study of blood T cell repertoires in COVID-19. Using immunoSEQ multiplex PCR, the repertoire was profiled, and TCRdb retains in-frame clones only, with some absent. The sample has fewer than 350,000 clones, roughly nine tenths seen once. Sequenced sample: peripheral blood. The origin of the receptors is a woman aged 25 to 45 with COVID-19, enrolled during active disease.

The rearrangement links TRBV14 to TRBJ2-1; the match to TRBD1 covers 7 bases. V was clipped by 4 bases and J by 4 bases; unmatched bases: 13. The CDR3 is made up of 17 amino acids. Germline V gives CDR1 SGHDN, CDR2 FVKESK. The CDR3 DNA reads TGTGCCAGCAGCCTTTCCGGGACAGCCAGACAATACAATGAGCAGTTCTTC. Translation: CASSLSGTARQYNEQFF. The full variable domain, its missing parts supplied by reference TRBV14 and TRBJ2-1, is EAGVTQFPSHSVIEKGQTVTLRCDPISGHDNLYWYRRVMGKEIKFLLHFVKESKQDESGMPNNRFLAERTGGTYSTLKVQPAELEDSGVYFCASSLSGTARQYNEQFFGPGTRLTVL.

This chain links TRBV5-8 with TRBJ2-7; no clear D. The CDR3 consists of 15 residues. V lost 0 bases and J lost 4, with 14 bases in between. CDR1 is SGHTS and CDR2 is YDEGEE in the germline V gene. DNA of the CDR3: TGTGCCAGCAGCTTGGGATTCAGTTACGGGTACGAGCAGTACTTC. Translation gives CASSLGFSYGYEQYF.

This rearrangement joins TRBV27 to TRBJ2-7; D gene uncertain. Deletions cut 5 bases from V and 0 bases from J, with 14 bases between. Germline CDR1 and CDR2: MNHEY and SMNVEV (reference sequence). The CDR3 consists of 15 residues. The chain's CDR3 is CASSPWSGNSYEQYF. CDR3 sequence (DNA): TGTGCCAGCAGTCCTTGGTCAGGAAACTCCTACGAGCAGTACTTC.

This clone was counted a single time. The chain combines TRBV19 with TRBJ1-1; 7 bases line up with TRBD1. The CDR3 spans 15 residues. J lost 3 bases, V lost 3 bases, and 7 bases had no gene match. Germline CDR1 and CDR2: LNHDA and SQIVND (reference sequence). CDR3 DNA sequence: TGTGCCAGTAGTATCCGAACAGGGGTGGACACTGAAGCTTTCTTT. This sequence encodes CASSIRTGVDTEAFF.

The V call is TRBV7-6, the J call TRBJ1-2; TRBD1 might be the D (6 bases). CDR1 SGHVS and CDR2 FNYEAQ come from the germline V gene. The length of the CDR3 is 15 residues. V was pared by 2 bases and J by 4 bases, with 14 bases between. CDR3 amino acids: CASSLNGGASYGYTF. The DNA for the CDR3 is TGTGCCAGCAGCTTAAACGGGGGGGCTAGCTATGGCTACACCTTC.

The table lists this clone with a count of one. The chain links TRBV6-1 to TRBJ2-5; D may be TRBD1 (5 bases). V gave up 1 base and J gave up 3 bases, with 12 bases separating them. The CDR3 length is 15 residues. From germline, CDR1 is MNHNS and CDR2 SASEGT. The DNA for the CDR3 is TGTGCCAGCAGTGAAGTGGCGACACAGGAAGAGACCCAGTACTTC. It yields the protein CASSEVATQEETQYF.

The chain combines TRBV4-1 with TRBJ2-7; D is uncertain. CDR3 length: 13 amino acids. The germline V and J ends were trimmed by 4 bases and 3 bases, with 10 bases remaining between them. Germline CDR1 is MGHRA and CDR2 is YSYEKL. The CDR3 loop is CASSPGGVYEQYF. The DNA of the CDR3 is TGCGCCAGCAGCCCGGGTGGAGTCTACGAGCAGTACTTC.

V and J are TRBV6-1 and TRBJ2-5, with a possible D match to TRBD1 (6 bases). V was cut by 2 bases and J by 10 bases, with 11 bases left in between. This CDR3 is built from 12 residues. Germline loops: CDR1 MNHNS, CDR2 SASEGT. The DNA of the CDR3 is TGTGCCAGCAGTGAAAACAGGGAAAACCAGTACTTC. Its translation is CASSENRENQYF.

The rearrangement uses TRBV4-1 and TRBJ1-2; 11 nucleotides match TRBD1. The CDR3 totals 15 residues. Germline V lookup: CDR1 MGHRA, CDR2 YSYEKL. V was pared by 3 bases and J by 7 bases, with 7 bases of the junction left unmatched. CDR3 nucleotide sequence: TGCGCCAGCAGCCACGGGACAGGGGGAAAGCGTGGCTACACCTTC. Its protein product is CASSHGTGGKRGYTF.

This clone was observed once. The V and J genes are TRBV6-5 and TRBJ2-5; tentative D call: TRBD2 (5 bases). The V end lost 0 bases, the J end lost 4 bases, and 9 bases lay between the germline ends. The CDR3 spans 14 residues. The germline CDR1 and CDR2 sequences are MNHEY and SVGAGI. The CDR3: CASSYSIAGETQYF. Written as DNA, the CDR3 is TGTGCCAGCAGTTACTCGATTGCGGGAGAGACCCAGTACTTC.

V usage is TRBV19 and J usage is TRBJ2-5, with D tentatively TRBD1 (6 bases). The V gene lost 7 bases and the J gene lost 5 bases, with 17 bases spanning the gap. Germline CDR1 is LNHDA and CDR2 is SQIVND (reference sequence). This CDR3 spans 14 amino acids. CDR3 bases: TGTGCCAGTACCACAGGACAGCTCGGCGAGACCCAGTACTTC. Its translation is CASTTGQLGETQYF.

This clone was detected a few times. This sequence joins TRBV11-2 and TRBJ2-1; D perhaps matches TRBD2 (5 bases). Trimming shortened V by 5 bases and J by 0 bases, and 8 bases separated the two germline ends. The germline CDR1 and CDR2 sequences are SGHAT and FQNNGV. The CDR3 length is 14 residues. The chain's CDR3 is CASSRTSSYNEQFF. The CDR3 region has the DNA TGTGCCAGCAGCCGTACTAGCTCCTACAATGAGCAGTTCTTC.

The chain links TRBV6-5 to TRBJ2-7; possible D gene TRBD1, 6 bases. V lost 6 bases to trimming and J lost 4 bases, with 13 bases between them. Germline V CDR1 and CDR2: MNHEY, SVGAGI. The CDR3 consists of 13 residues. The CDR3 sequence is CASRTLRGYEQYF. The CDR3 DNA follows: TGTGCCAGCAGGACCCTTAGGGGGTACGAGCAGTACTTC.

On this clone: Within the sample, other DNA sequences also encode this same CDR3. This sequence joins TRBV29-1 and TRBJ1-1; weak D call: TRBD1 (5 bases). Trimming left V 5 bases short and J 8 bases short, with 9 bases between. The CDR3 has 10 amino acids. The germline V gene encodes CDR1 SQVTM and CDR2 ANQGSEA. CDR3 region: CSVFQGEAFF. The DNA for the CDR3 is TGCAGCGTTTTTCAGGGAGAAGCTTTCTTT. Full variable domain (outside the CDR3, taken from reference TRBV29-1 and TRBJ1-1): SAVISQKPSRDICQRGTSLTIQCQVDSQVTMMFWYRQQPGQSLTLIATANQGSEATYESGFVIDKFPISRPNLTFSTLTVSNMSPEDSSIYLCSVFQGEAFFGQGTRLTVV.

This chain connects TRBV2 to TRBJ2-5, with 8 bases that match TRBD2. J was trimmed by 7 bases and V by 7 bases; bases with no gene match: 8. Germline assignment: CDR1 SNHLY and CDR2 FYNNEI. The length of the CDR3 is 13 residues. Here the CDR3 reads CASKGTSFWTQYF. DNA for the CDR3: TGTGCCAGCAAGGGGACTAGTTTTTGGACCCAGTACTTC.

This chain connects TRBV29-1 to TRBJ2-5, with 7 positions matching TRBD1. Trimming removed 7 bases from V and 2 bases from J; junction bases left unmatched: 7. Germline values: CDR1 SQVTM, CDR2 ANQGSEA. CDR3 length: 13 residues. The CDR3 loop reads CSAQDRPQETQYF. The CDR3 bases are TGCAGCGCCCAGGACAGGCCTCAAGAGACCCAGTACTTC.

V is TRBV6-1 and J is TRBJ1-2; perhaps TRBD1 as D (6 bases). This CDR3 spans 14 amino acids. V was pared by 3 bases and J by 7 bases, with 15 bases between. Germline-derived CDR1 and CDR2 are MNHNS and SASEGT. CDR3 loop: CASSDSTGLGGYTF. The CDR3 DNA reads TGTGCCAGCAGTGATTCCACAGGGTTGGGTGGCTACACCTTC.

V usage is TRBV11-2 and J usage is TRBJ2-7; weak D call: TRBD2 (5 bases). This CDR3 is built from 12 residues. The germline CDR1 and CDR2 sequences are SGHAT and FQNNGV. The V gene lost 0 bases and the J gene lost 7 bases, with 7 bases spanning the gap. This CDR3 is CASSLDRGEQYF. CDR3 sequence (DNA): TGTGCCAGCAGCTTAGATCGGGGAGAGCAGTACTTC. Filled out from reference TRBV11-2 and TRBJ2-7, the complete variable domain reads EAGVAQSPRYKIIEKRQSVAFWCNPISGHATLYWYQQILGQGPKLLIQFQNNGVVDDSQLPKDRFSAERLKGVDSTLKIQPAKLEDSAVYLCASSLDRGEQYFGPGTRLTVT.

The rearrangement links TRBV29-1 to TRBJ2-5, with 11 bases fitting TRBD2. From germline, CDR1 is SQVTM and CDR2 ANQGSEA. This CDR3 spans 14 amino acids. The CDR3 DNA is TGCAGTGTACGACTAGCGGGGAACCAAGAGACCCAGTACTTC. Amino acids: CSVRLAGNQETQYF.

The chain uses TRBV6-6 and TRBJ2-7, with 11 bases lining up with TRBD2. This CDR3 is built from 14 residues. The V segment lost 8 bases and the J segment 2 bases; nucleotides outside the gene matches: 5. CDR1 is MNHNY, CDR2 SVGAGI, per germline (reference sequence). The CDR3: CASSISGRAYEQYF. For the CDR3, the DNA is TGTGCCAGCTCCATTAGCGGGAGGGCCTACGAGCAGTACTTC.

The gene calls are TRBV7-9 and TRBJ2-3; 9 bases line up with TRBD1. The CDR3 spans 14 residues. CDR1 SEHNR and CDR2 FQNEAQ come from the germline V gene (reference sequence). V trimming: 5 bases; J trimming: 4 bases; junction bases outside the gene matches: 4. Written as DNA, the CDR3 is TGTGCCAGCAGCCAGGGACAGGGAGCAGATACGCAGTATTTT. Its protein is CASSQGQGADTQYF.

The chain links TRBV2 to TRBJ2-6; D gene ambiguous. Per the germline V gene, CDR1 is SNHLY and CDR2 is FYNNEI. The CDR3 consists of 15 residues. V lost 6 bases and J 0 bases, leaving 9 bases between the germline ends. CDR3 amino acids: CASRAQNSGANVLTF. The DNA for the CDR3 is TGTGCCAGCAGGGCCCAGAACTCTGGGGCCAACGTCCTGACTTTC.

The chain joins TRBV28 to TRBJ2-6; 7 bases fit TRBD1. Germline loops: CDR1 MDHEN, CDR2 SYDVKM. V lost 2 bases to trimming and J lost 3 bases; unmatched junction nucleotides: 16. The CDR3 is 20 amino acids. CDR3 amino acids: CASSLLGRQGGRNGANVLTF. The DNA for the CDR3 is TGTGCCAGCAGTTTACTTGGGCGACAGGGTGGTCGTAATGGGGCCAACGTCCTGACTTTC.

This clone was detected once. The rearrangement links TRBV2 to TRBJ1-4; 7 bases map to TRBD1. CDR3 size: 14 residues. Trimming at V came to 6 bases and at J to 7 bases, leaving 8 bases not matched to a gene. CDR1 and CDR2 from the germline V gene are SNHLY and FYNNEI. The CDR3 nucleotides read TGTGCCAGCAGGGAGCAGGGGGTCGGTGAAAAACTGTTTTTT. It translates to CASREQGVGEKLFF.